This entry describes one TCR beta chain. Its cognate antigen is unknown. Other DNA sequences in the same sample also yield this CDR3. This sample is drawn from a study of shared clonotypes between healthy human individuals. The wider study: Researchers assigned three CD4 naive, three CD4 memory, two CD8 naive and one CD8 memory plate to each donor.

A CD45RA+ naive subset and a CD45RA-negative memory subset were split from CD4+ cells. The germline V gene has CDR1 MDHEN and CDR2 SYDVKM. V gave up 4 bases and J gave up 6 bases, with 7 bases separating them. This CDR3 region has 11 residues. TCRdb's copy holds only in-frame clones and misses some; the assay was immunoSEQ multiplex PCR. Here the sample spans about 600,000 clones, 95% to 98% being singletons. Study findings and constraints: Clonotypes shared by all four sorted-subset donors had higher generation probabilities than non-shared clonotypes. Approximately 4.5% was the fraction of naive CD4 clonotypes found shared across a few donors.

The TCR comes from a woman in her 30s in good health. Sequences were obtained from naive CD4+ T cells sorted from blood. Subset described: CD45RA+ positively selected. This chain uses TRBV28 with TRBJ2-7; possibly TRBD1 for D (5 bases). The chain's CDR3 is CASSSGFEQYF. The CDR3 coding sequence is TGTGCCAGCAGTTCAGGGTTCGAGCAGTACTTC.